The 9 T cell receptor beta chains given below trace back to one sample, sequenced in a study of CD8 T cells in ankylosing spondylitis. TCRdb fed the 5' RACE reads into MiXCR, producing one record per CDR3 protein. The sample shows about 240,000 distinct CDR3 sequences, approximately 12% of them seen only once. Sequencing input: blood, either unsorted or a sorted T cell fraction (not recorded which). Receptor source: a male donor with ankylosing spondylitis or in good health (not recorded which).

The gene calls are TRBV7-9 and TRBJ1-2; no reliable D call. The CDR3 consists of 12 residues. Trimming removed 5 bases at V and 0 bases at J, with 4 bases between. Germline loops: CDR1 SEHNR, CDR2 FQNEAQ (reference sequence). CDR3 region: CASSRTNYGYTF. The CDR3 coding sequence is TGTGCCAGCAGCAGAACTAACTATGGCTACACCTTC.

This clonotype occurred once. V gene TRBV12-3 or TRBV12-4 combines with J gene TRBJ2-7; no firm D call. CDR3 length equals 14 residues. The V end was cut by 6 bases, the J end by 3 bases, with 15 bases between. CDR3 nucleotides: TGTGCCAGCAGCCCATCTGGGGTAGTCTACGAGCAGTACTTC. Its protein product is CASSPSGVVYEQYF.

The table lists this clonotype with a few counts. Here the CDR3 DNA reads TGTGCCAGCAGCCCGGGACAGGGGCTTTACGAGCAGTTCTTC. It codes for CASSPGQGLYEQFF. J is TRBJ2-1 and V is TRBV11-3; TRBD1 matches at 10 bases. CDR3 length equals 14 residues. Germline values: CDR1 SGHNT, CDR2 YENEEA. J gave up 10 bases and V 5 bases, and 8 bases lay outside the gene matches.

CDR3 loop: CAWSMGREGGRNQPQHF. CDR3 DNA: TGTGCCTGGAGTATGGGCCGAGAGGGCGGCCGCAATCAGCCCCAGCATTTT. This chain uses TRBV30 with TRBJ1-5; the D is unclear. The CDR3 loop spans 17 amino acids. The germline gives CDR1 GTSNPN, CDR2 SVGIG (reference sequence). V gave up 2 bases and J gave up 2 bases, with 19 bases separating them.

This clonotype was counted at least ten times. The CDR3 nucleotides are TGTGCCAGCACCCCTTCCGCGAGCGGGAGTTATGGACCCCAGTATTTT. This translates into CASTPSASGSYGPQYF. V gene TRBV11-2 combines with J gene TRBJ2-3; 8 nucleotides align to TRBD2. V trimming: 7 bases; J trimming: 12 bases; junction bases outside the gene matches: 21. The germline CDR1 and CDR2 sequences are SGHAT and FQNNGV. This CDR3 is built from 16 residues.

CDR3 region: CASSPSPPGRSGANVLTF. The CDR3 bases are TGCGCCAGCAGCCCCTCCCCGCCTGGCCGCTCTGGGGCCAACGTCCTGACTTTC. The rearrangement joins TRBV5-1 to TRBJ2-6; D call uncertain. Germline loops: CDR1 SGHRS, CDR2 YFSETQ. The V end was cut by 4 bases, the J end by 0 bases, with 17 bases between. This CDR3 has 18 amino acids. Looking up the rest from reference TRBV5-1 and TRBJ2-6 gives the full variable domain: KAGVTQTPRYLIKTRGQQVTLSCSPISGHRSVSWYQQTPGQGLQFLFEYFSETQRNKGNFPGRFSGRQFSNSRSEMNVSTLELGDSALYLCASSPSPPGRSGANVLTFGAGSRLTVL.

This clonotype came up many times. V and J are TRBV5-1 and TRBJ1-2, with D maybe TRBD1 (6 bases). The V end lost 2 bases, the J end lost 8 bases, and 13 bases lay between the germline ends. CDR1 SGHRS and CDR2 YFSETQ come from the germline V gene. The CDR3 loop spans 13 amino acids. The CDR3 region has the DNA TGCGCCAGCAGCTTAGACAGGACCAGCGGCTACACCTTC. Its protein is CASSLDRTSGYTF.

This clonotype was observed at least ten times. J is TRBJ1-2 and V is TRBV20-1; 8 nucleotides match TRBD1. This CDR3 contains 10 residues. The V and J ends lost 5 bases and 10 bases, in that order; junction bases with no gene match: 3. Per the germline V gene, CDR1 is DFQATT and CDR2 is SNEGSKA (reference sequence). CDR3 residues: CSAYRGDYTF. In DNA, the CDR3 is TGCAGTGCTTACAGGGGGGACTACACCTTC.

In its sample, this clonotype was seen once. This sequence joins TRBV6-6 and TRBJ2-1; D is unresolved. Looked up from germline, CDR1 is MNHNY and CDR2 is SVGAGI (reference sequence). CDR3 length: 13 residues. V lost 2 bases to trimming and J lost 10 bases, with 12 bases between them. CDR3 bases: TGTGCCAGCAGTTACATAGGTAGTAAAGAGCAGTTCTTC. Encoded protein: CASSYIGSKEQFF.